A single sample gave rise to the 20 T cell receptor beta chains below, sequenced in a study of blood T cell repertoires in COVID-19. Method: immunoSEQ multiplex PCR; TCRdb's copy keeps in-frame clones and lacks some. The data hold about 120,000 clones, with roughly three quarters observed a single time. Sequencing input: peripheral blood. Source of these receptors: a woman in her 70s with acute or convalescent COVID-19.

The chain recombines TRBV4-1 with TRBJ1-2; D uncertain. CDR1 is MGHRA, CDR2 YSYEKL, per germline. The CDR3 sequence is 15 residues long. V gave up 3 bases and J gave up 4 bases, with 15 bases separating them. CDR3 nucleotides: TGCGCCAGCAGCCACGCCGGGAGAGGCGTCTATGGCTACACCTTC. The encoded protein is CASSHAGRGVYGYTF.

The sample holds a few counts of this clone. The chain's CDR3 is CASSTAGVGGYTF. DNA for the CDR3: TGTGCCAGCAGCACGGCAGGGGTGGGAGGCTACACCTTC. The rearrangement links TRBV6-5 to TRBJ1-2; maybe TRBD1 (6 bases). The CDR3 has 13 residues. Per the germline V gene, CDR1 is MNHEY and CDR2 is SVGAGI. V lost 6 bases and J lost 8, with 16 bases in between.

The chain is built from TRBV25-1 and TRBJ2-3; perhaps TRBD1 as D (5 bases). Trimming pared 5 bases from V and 4 bases from J, leaving 7 bases between. Germline CDR1 and CDR2: MGHDK and SYGVNS. This CDR3 region has 12 residues. The CDR3 nucleotides are TGTGCCAGCAGTCAGGGTTCAGATACGCAGTATTTT. Its translation: CASSQGSDTQYF.

The chain carries TRBV2 and TRBJ2-2; a weak D match, TRBD1 (6 bases). The CDR3 is 13 residues long. Germline lookup yields CDR1 SNHLY and CDR2 FYNNEI. V was pared by 5 bases and J by 6 bases, with 10 bases between. Written as DNA, the CDR3 is TGTGCCAGCAGTCGGACAGTTTCCGGGGAGCTGTTTTTT. It encodes CASSRTVSGELFF.

The J gene is TRBJ2-1, the V gene TRBV6-5, with TRBD2 matching 10 bases. Germline CDR1 MNHEY, CDR2 SVGAGI. The J segment lost 7 bases and the V segment lost 6 bases, leaving 6 bases of the junction unmatched. CDR3 length: 14 amino acids. The CDR3 reads CASSRGLAANEQFF. DNA for the CDR3: TGTGCCAGCAGCCGCGGACTAGCGGCTAATGAGCAGTTCTTC.

This clone has a single count. The chain uses TRBV5-4 and TRBJ2-2, with 11 bases identical to TRBD2. The J segment lost 7 bases and the V segment lost 4 bases, leaving 12 bases of the junction unmatched. This CDR3 region has 17 residues. Germline V lookup: CDR1 SGHNT, CDR2 YYREEE (reference sequence). The CDR3 nucleotides read TGTGCCAGCAGCCGAGCTCACCTAGCGGGAGGACACGGGGAGCTGTTTTTT. Residues: CASSRAHLAGGHGELFF. Based on the CDR3 plus reference TRBV5-4 and TRBJ2-2, the full variable domain is ETGVTQSPTHLIKTRGQQVTLRCSSQSGHNTVSWYQQALGQGPQFIFQYYREEENGRGNFPPRFSGLQFPNYSSELNVNALELDDSALYLCASSRAHLAGGHGELFFGEGSRLTVL.

The chain uses TRBV4-1 and TRBJ2-2; tentative D call: TRBD2 (6 bases). This CDR3 has 13 amino acids. V was clipped by 3 bases and J by 7 bases, with 9 bases between them. The germline CDR1 and CDR2 sequences are MGHRA and YSYEKL. The chain's CDR3 is CASSQKAGGELFF. CDR3 bases: TGCGCCAGCAGCCAGAAAGCGGGCGGGGAGCTGTTTTTT.

CDR3 DNA: TGTGCCAGCAGCTTAGGTTCGAACAGGGTCGAGCAGTACTTC. As protein: CASSLGSNRVEQYF. The genes are TRBV7-9 and TRBJ2-7; perhaps TRBD1 as D (6 bases). The V end lost 1 base, the J end lost 6 bases, and 13 bases lay between the germline ends. CDR1 and CDR2 (germline): SEHNR, FQNEAQ (reference sequence). The CDR3 runs to 14 residues.

This clone was observed a handful of times. The chain employs TRBV6-6 and TRBJ1-1; a weak D match, TRBD1 (6 bases). This CDR3 spans 17 amino acids. V was cut by 5 bases and J by 2 bases, with 21 bases left in between. CDR1 and CDR2 (germline): MNHNY, SVGAGI (reference sequence). The CDR3 DNA reads TGTGCCAGCAGTCTGGGACACCGAATATCCCCAAACACTGAAGCTTTCTTT. Its protein product is CASSLGHRISPNTEAFF.

This chain connects TRBV19 to TRBJ2-3; 7 bases line up with TRBD2. Trimming cost V 5 bases and J 0 bases; bases outside gene matches: 8. The length of the CDR3 is 16 residues. The germline V gene encodes CDR1 LNHDA and CDR2 SQIVND (reference sequence). CDR3 sequence (DNA): TGTGCCAGTAGTCGGGGCTCGCGGGGGAGCACAGATACGCAGTATTTT. Residues: CASSRGSRGSTDTQYF.

J is TRBJ1-3 and V is TRBV25-1; the match to TRBD1 covers 7 bases. The germline gives CDR1 MGHDK, CDR2 SYGVNS. With 2 bases clipped from V and 0 bases from J, the junction kept 4 bases outside the gene matches. This CDR3 contains 16 residues. The CDR3 DNA follows: TGTGCCAGCAGTGAAGAGACAGGGAACTCTGGAAACACCATATATTTT. Translation: CASSEETGNSGNTIYF.

This clone was counted a single time. One end of the junction varies from germline; a read error may be responsible. CDR3 region: CASSQTSTGRGRETNF. The CDR3 DNA reads TGTGCCAGCAGCCAAACTTCAACAGGCAGGGGGCGGGAGACGAACTTC. This chain links TRBV5-5 with TRBJ2-7; possible D gene TRBD1, 8 bases. The CDR3 consists of 16 residues. Germline loops: CDR1 SGHKS, CDR2 YYEKEE (reference sequence).

A note on this clone: In the same sample, other DNA sequences code for this CDR3. The rearrangement links TRBV5-1 to TRBJ1-3; tentatively, D is TRBD1 (5 bases). Trimming shortened V by 0 bases and J by 2 bases, and 6 bases separated the two germline ends. The CDR3 consists of 14 residues. From germline, CDR1 is SGHRS and CDR2 YFSETQ. This chain's CDR3 is CASSLAGAGNTIYF. The CDR3 DNA is TGCGCCAGCAGCTTGGCGGGGGCTGGAAACACCATATATTTT.

The rearrangement joins TRBV9 to TRBJ2-3; TRBD2 matches 14 bases. Losses at the gene ends were 4 bases for V and 4 bases for J; bases not matched to a gene: 5. The CDR3 is made up of 16 amino acids. CDR1 SGDLS and CDR2 YYNGEE come from the germline V gene. The CDR3 DNA follows: TGTGCCAGCAGCCCGGGACTAGCGGGAGACTCAGATACGCAGTATTTT. Amino acid sequence: CASSPGLAGDSDTQYF.

V usage is TRBV29-1 and J usage is TRBJ2-1; 9 positions match TRBD2. The CDR3 has 15 amino acids. V trimming: 4 bases; J trimming: 9 bases; junction bases outside the gene matches: 13. Per the germline V gene, CDR1 is SQVTM and CDR2 is ANQGSEA. CDR3 residues: CSVASGGRALGEQFF. The DNA of the CDR3 is TGCAGCGTTGCCTCTGGCGGGAGGGCCCTCGGTGAGCAGTTCTTC.

The table lists this clone with a few counts. The chain joins TRBV2 to TRBJ1-1; no firm D call. The germline V gene has CDR1 SNHLY and CDR2 FYNNEI. The CDR3 runs to 13 residues. Deletions cut 6 bases from V and 0 bases from J, with 8 bases between. This chain's CDR3 is CASSGSMNTEAFF. The DNA for the CDR3 is TGTGCCAGCAGCGGTTCGATGAACACTGAAGCTTTCTTT.

The chain carries TRBV18 and TRBJ2-7; the D gene is possibly TRBD2 (5 bases). The CDR3 loop spans 12 amino acids. Germline-derived CDR1 and CDR2 are KGHSH and LQKENI. Trimming stripped 8 bases from V and 2 bases from J, with 10 bases between. The DNA of the CDR3 is TGTGCCAGCCGGGGTGGTACCTACGAGCAGTACTTC. It yields the protein CASRGGTYEQYF.

The chain uses TRBV5-5 and TRBJ2-5; no clear D. The CDR3 is 13 amino acids. V gave up 7 bases and J gave up 3 bases, with 13 bases separating them. Germline CDR1 SGHKS, CDR2 YYEKEE (reference sequence). The CDR3 here is CASRRSVKETQYF. CDR3 coding DNA: TGTGCCAGCCGCCGATCAGTGAAAGAGACCCAGTACTTC. The full variable domain, rest sourced from reference TRBV5-5 and TRBJ2-5, is DAGVTQSPTHLIKTRGQQVTLRCSPISGHKSVSWYQQVLGQGPQFIFQYYEKEERGRGNFPDRFSARQFPNYSSELNVNALLLGDSALYLCASRRSVKETQYFGPGTRLLVL.

The chain uses TRBV20-1 and TRBJ2-5; D gene ambiguous. Germline-derived CDR1 and CDR2 are DFQATT and SNEGSKA (reference sequence). With 3 bases removed from V and 1 base from J, the gap between germline ends came to 3 bases. The CDR3 runs 11 residues. The chain's CDR3 is CSASLQETQYF. CDR3 sequence (DNA): TGCAGTGCTAGCCTCCAAGAGACCCAGTACTTC.

The V and J genes are TRBV11-2 and TRBJ2-5, with 7 bases identical to TRBD1. This CDR3 has 16 amino acids. The J segment lost 0 bases and the V segment lost 5 bases, leaving 9 bases of the junction unmatched. Per the germline V gene, CDR1 is SGHAT and CDR2 is FQNNGV. The CDR3 is CASSLRDSLYQETQYF. The CDR3 DNA is TGTGCCAGCAGCCTTAGGGACAGTTTGTACCAAGAGACCCAGTACTTC.